Listed below are T cell receptor beta chains from one sample, sequenced in a study of blood T cell repertoires in COVID-19. Sequenced by immunoSEQ multiplex PCR; TCRdb stores in-frame clones only, minus some. The sample has under 300,000 clones; 65% to 85% are singletons. Sequenced sample: peripheral blood. The receptors here all came from a human donor in a cohort sampled during active COVID-19. Each CDR3 is given with its conserved first and last residue. The D gene is left open where the match is weak. Clone size is not always given. Where it is, it says once, few, many or a class for expanded clones.

. | TRBJ1-5 | . | TRBV10-3 | TGTGCCATCAGTACCACAGGTAGCAATCAGCCCCAGCATTTT | CAISTTGSNQPQHF
. | TRBJ1-1 | . | TRBV7-2 | TGTGCCAGCAGCCCCCATTGGAGGGGCTCTGAAGCTTTCTTT | CASSPHWRGSEAFF
. | TRBJ1-4 | . | TRBV18 | TGTGCCAGCTCACCCTCGAGGGATGAAAAACTGTTTTTT | CASSPSRDEKLFF
. | TRBJ2-3 | TRBD1 | TRBV9 | TGTGCCAGCAGCGTATTAGCCGGGACAGGGTTGGCCCGTCCTAGCACAGATACGCAGTATTTT | CASSVLAGTGLARPSTDTQYF
. | TRBJ2-5 | TRBD1 | TRBV5-1 | TGCGCCAGCAGCTTGTGGGGAGACAGGGCCCAAGAGACCCAGTACTTC | CASSLWGDRAQETQYF
. | TRBJ2-7 | . | TRBV5-1 | TGCGCCAGCAGCTTGTCCCGGTACGAGCAGTACTTC | CASSLSRYEQYF
few | TRBJ1-1 | TRBD1 | TRBV24-1 | TGTGCCACCAGGCCGCAGCTTCGCGGACAGGGTCGACGAAAAACGGAAAATGAAGCTTTCTTT | CATRPQLRGQGRRKTENEAFF
. | TRBJ2-5 | . | TRBV5-1 | TGCGCCAGCAGCTTGTCCGGTAGCCTTGAAGAGACCCAGTACTTC | CASSLSGSLEETQYF
. | TRBJ2-5 | TRBD1 | TRBV5-1 | TGCGCCAGCAGCCCGGGACAGCACCAAGAGACCCAGTACTTC | CASSPGQHQETQYF
. | TRBJ2-1 | TRBD1 | TRBV27 | TGTGCCAGCAGTTTCTTATTCCTAAAACAGGGGGCCAATGAGCAGTTCTTC | CASSFLFLKQGANEQFF
once | TRBJ2-1 | TRBD2 | TRBV11-3 | TGTGCCAGCAGCAAAGGACTAGCGGGGGGGTCTGGCTACAATGAGCAGTTCTTC | CASSKGLAGGSGYNEQFF